Sequencing of this T cell receptor beta chain was carried out in a study of cytomegalovirus exposure and HLA in healthy donors. The PCR ran on 60 Vbeta and 13 Jbeta primers. Here immunoSEQ multiplex PCR was the method, and the copy in TCRdb shows in-frame clones only, minus some. Seen here are approximately 75,000 clones, around 80% observed once, and the top ten hold 15% to 20%. Trimming removed 7 bases at V and 1 base at J, with 7 bases between. Per the germline V gene, CDR1 is DFQATT and CDR2 is SNEGSKA (reference sequence). The CDR3 has 11 residues. This receptor was identified in a man in his 70s in good health and CMV-seropositive. Sequencing was performed on PBMCs. The chain joins TRBV20-1 to TRBJ1-2; no firm D call. The CDR3 protein is CSGHLNYGYTF. The CDR3 nucleotides read TGCAGTGGGCACCTTAACTATGGCTACACCTTC.